This T cell receptor (beta chain) was sequenced in a study of blood T cell repertoires in COVID-19. V gave up 7 bases and J gave up 0 bases, with 14 bases separating them. Germline CDR1 and CDR2: MRHNA and SNTAGT. The CDR3 loop spans 15 amino acids. TCRdb keeps only in-frame clones here, not all; method: immunoSEQ multiplex PCR. The sample holds approximately 220,000 clones, 70% to 85% seen once. The sample was PBMCs or T cells enriched from blood (not recorded which). This TCR was sampled from a woman between 40 and 50 years old with acute COVID-19. The chain joins TRBV6-4 to TRBJ2-3; no firm D call. The DNA for the CDR3 is TGTGCCAGCACCGAGTCGGCGGAAAGCACAGATACGCAGTATTTT. The encoded protein is CASTESAESTDTQYF.